These 10 T cell receptor beta chains originate from one sample sequenced in a study of blood T cell repertoires in COVID-19. Clones were read by immunoSEQ multiplex PCR, and TCRdb kept only the in-frame ones, dropping some. The sample carries a few hundred thousand clones, approximately 87% recorded once. Sequencing input: peripheral blood. The source is a woman aged 50 to 60 who had recovered from COVID-19.

About this clone itself: Other nucleotide sequences in the sample specify the same CDR3. The J gene is TRBJ2-7, the V gene TRBV29-1; the match to TRBD1 covers 9 bases. This CDR3 is 13 amino acids long. Germline V gives CDR1 SQVTM, CDR2 ANQGSEA. With 3 bases clipped from V and 3 bases from J, the junction kept 3 bases outside the gene matches. The DNA of the CDR3 is TGCAGCGTTGAGGGACAGGGCGGCTACGAGCAGTACTTC. It specifies CSVEGQGGYEQYF.

In its sample, this clone was seen once. This chain links TRBV6-5 with TRBJ2-4; 8 bases are a match to TRBD1. V shed 6 bases and J 7 bases; nucleotides not matched to a gene: 2. The germline V gene encodes CDR1 MNHEY and CDR2 SVGAGI. The CDR3 consists of 12 residues. DNA of the CDR3: TGTGCCAGCAGCAGACAGGGGAACATTCAGTACTTC. Protein product: CASSRQGNIQYF.

The chain combines TRBV15 with TRBJ2-2; 7 nucleotides line up with TRBD2. The CDR3 contains 14 residues. Trimming cost V 4 bases and J 8 bases; bases outside gene matches: 7. The germline gives CDR1 LNHNV, CDR2 YYDKDF (reference sequence). CDR3: CATSTGLVPGELFF. The CDR3, as DNA: TGTGCCACCAGCACCGGACTAGTTCCTGGGGAGCTGTTTTTT.

V gene TRBV11-2 combines with J gene TRBJ2-3; 9 bases match TRBD2. V lost 5 bases and J lost 6; bases outside the gene matches: 6. Germline CDR1 SGHAT, CDR2 FQNNGV. There are 14 residues in the CDR3. The CDR3 sequence: CASSQGLAYDTQYF. As DNA, the CDR3 is TGTGCCAGCAGCCAGGGACTAGCTTACGATACGCAGTATTTT.

Comment on this clone: The sample holds other DNA sequences that translate to the same CDR3. The rearrangement joins TRBV24-1 to TRBJ2-2; the match to TRBD1 covers 8 bases. CDR3 length: 16 amino acids. Germline V gene data show CDR1 as KGHDR and CDR2 as SFDVKD. Germline trimming cut 4 bases from V and 3 bases from J; bases unmatched to any gene: 6. The CDR3 is CATSDPTGAYTGELFF. The CDR3 bases are TGTGCCACCAGTGACCCGACAGGGGCTTACACCGGGGAGCTGTTTTTT.

The V and J genes are TRBV2 and TRBJ2-1, with D possibly matching TRBD2 (5 bases). This CDR3 is 15 amino acids long. V was cut by 3 bases and J by 0 bases, with 9 bases left in between. Germline V gene data show CDR1 as SNHLY and CDR2 as FYNNEI. The CDR3 loop reads CASSDTGDSYNEQFF. DNA of the CDR3: TGTGCCAGCAGTGATACCGGGGACTCCTACAATGAGCAGTTCTTC.

The genes are TRBV5-4 and TRBJ2-1; D is unresolved. The CDR3 contains 13 residues. Per the germline V gene, CDR1 is SGHNT and CDR2 is YYREEE (reference sequence). The V and J ends lost 4 bases and 10 bases respectively, with 15 bases between them. As DNA, the CDR3 is TGTGCCAGCAGCGCGGCTCTTTTTTACGAGCAGTTCTTC. As protein: CASSAALFYEQFF. Variable domain in full (rest from reference TRBV5-4 and TRBJ2-1): ETGVTQSPTHLIKTRGQQVTLRCSSQSGHNTVSWYQQALGQGPQFIFQYYREEENGRGNFPPRFSGLQFPNYSSELNVNALELDDSALYLCASSAALFYEQFFGPGTRLTVL.

The genes are TRBV11-2 and TRBJ2-3; D possibly corresponds to TRBD2 (5 bases). V was shortened by 6 bases and J by 2 bases, with 15 bases between the two germline ends. Germline V gives CDR1 SGHAT, CDR2 FQNNGV. This CDR3 has 15 amino acids. CDR3 residues: CASSGGDVPTDTQYF. In DNA, the CDR3 is TGTGCCAGCAGTGGAGGTGATGTCCCCACAGATACGCAGTATTTT.

The V gene is TRBV6-5, the J gene TRBJ2-7; tentatively, D is TRBD2 (6 bases). The CDR3 has 14 residues. With 7 bases removed from V and 2 bases from J, the gap between germline ends came to 15 bases. Germline CDR1 MNHEY, CDR2 SVGAGI. This CDR3 reads CASKPSVGAYEQYF. CDR3 in DNA: TGTGCCAGCAAGCCTAGCGTCGGGGCCTACGAGCAGTACTTC.

The genes are TRBV13 and TRBJ2-1; 8 bases line up with TRBD1. The CDR3 length is 14 residues. Looked up from germline, CDR1 is PRHDT and CDR2 is FYEKMQ (reference sequence). The ends lost 3 bases at V and 3 bases at J; junction bases unmatched: 1. CDR3 sequence: CASSLGTGYNEQFF. In nucleotides, the CDR3 is TGTGCCAGCAGCTTGGGGACAGGCTACAATGAGCAGTTCTTC.